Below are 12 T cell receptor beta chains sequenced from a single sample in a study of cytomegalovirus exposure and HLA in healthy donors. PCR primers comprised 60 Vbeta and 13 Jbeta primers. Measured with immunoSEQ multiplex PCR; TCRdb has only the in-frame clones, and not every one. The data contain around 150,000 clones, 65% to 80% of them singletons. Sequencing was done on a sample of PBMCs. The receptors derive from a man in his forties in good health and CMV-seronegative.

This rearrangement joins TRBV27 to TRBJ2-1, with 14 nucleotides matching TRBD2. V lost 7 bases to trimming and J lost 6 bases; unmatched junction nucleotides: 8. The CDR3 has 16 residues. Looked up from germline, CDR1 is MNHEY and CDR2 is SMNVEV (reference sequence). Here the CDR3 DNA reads TGTGCCAGCAAAACCCCGGGACTAGCGGGAGCCAATGAGCAGTTCTTC. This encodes CASKTPGLAGANEQFF.

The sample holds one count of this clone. CDR3 loop: CASSIGAEQFF. The CDR3 DNA reads as TGTGCCAGTAGTATAGGCGCGGAGCAGTTCTTC. The gene calls are TRBV19 and TRBJ2-1; D unresolved. This CDR3 is 11 amino acids long. Germline assignment: CDR1 LNHDA and CDR2 SQIVND (reference sequence). V lost 1 base, J lost 10 bases, and 5 bases lay in between.

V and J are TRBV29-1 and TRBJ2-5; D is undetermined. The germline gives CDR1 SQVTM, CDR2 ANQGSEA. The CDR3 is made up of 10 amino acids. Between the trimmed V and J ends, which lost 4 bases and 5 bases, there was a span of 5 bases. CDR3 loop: CSVAIETQYF. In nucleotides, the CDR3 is TGCAGCGTTGCTATCGAGACCCAGTACTTC.

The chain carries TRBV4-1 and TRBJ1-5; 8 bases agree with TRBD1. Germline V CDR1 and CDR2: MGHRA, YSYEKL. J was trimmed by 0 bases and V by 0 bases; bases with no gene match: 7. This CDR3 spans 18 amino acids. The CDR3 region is CASSQEPGGSYSNQPQHF. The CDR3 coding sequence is TGCGCCAGCAGCCAAGAGCCAGGGGGCAGTTATAGCAATCAGCCCCAGCATTTT.

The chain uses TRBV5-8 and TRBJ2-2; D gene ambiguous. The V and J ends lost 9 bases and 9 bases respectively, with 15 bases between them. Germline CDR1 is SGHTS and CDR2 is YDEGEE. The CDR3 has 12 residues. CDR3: CATTNLMRELFF. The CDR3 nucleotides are TGTGCCACCACGAACCTAATGAGGGAGCTGTTTTTT.

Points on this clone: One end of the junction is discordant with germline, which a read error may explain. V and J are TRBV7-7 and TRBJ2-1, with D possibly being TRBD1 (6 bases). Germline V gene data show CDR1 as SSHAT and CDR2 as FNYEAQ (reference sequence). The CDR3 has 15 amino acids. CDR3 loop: CASSADRFSYNEQFF. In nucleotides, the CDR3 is TGTGCTAGCAGCGCGGACAGATTCTCCTACAATGAGCAGTTCTTC.

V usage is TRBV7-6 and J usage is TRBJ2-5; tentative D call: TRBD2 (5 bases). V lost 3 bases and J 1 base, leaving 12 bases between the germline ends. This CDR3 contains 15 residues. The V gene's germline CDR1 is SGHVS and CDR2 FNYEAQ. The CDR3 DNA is TGTGCCAGCAGCTTTTTCGAAGGACTCCAAGAGACCCAGTACTTC. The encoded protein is CASSFFEGLQETQYF.

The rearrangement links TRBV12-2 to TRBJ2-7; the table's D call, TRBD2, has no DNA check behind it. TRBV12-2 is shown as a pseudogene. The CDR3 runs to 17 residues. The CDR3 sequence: CATRTGGRRFTLYEQYF. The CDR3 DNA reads TGTGCCACTCGGACGGGAGGGCGACGCTTTACTTTGTACGAGCAGTACTTC.

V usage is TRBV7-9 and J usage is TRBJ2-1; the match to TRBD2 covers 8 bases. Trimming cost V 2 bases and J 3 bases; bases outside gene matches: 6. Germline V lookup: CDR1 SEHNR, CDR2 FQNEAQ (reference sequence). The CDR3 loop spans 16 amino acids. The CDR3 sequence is CASSLYGGEDYNEQFF. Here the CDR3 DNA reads TGTGCCAGCAGCTTATACGGGGGGGAAGACTACAATGAGCAGTTCTTC.

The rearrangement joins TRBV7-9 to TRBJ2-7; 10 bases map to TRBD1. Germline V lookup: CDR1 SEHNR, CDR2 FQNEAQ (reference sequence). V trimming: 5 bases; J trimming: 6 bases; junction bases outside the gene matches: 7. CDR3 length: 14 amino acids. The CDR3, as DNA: TGTGCCAGCAGCAACACCGGGACAGGGGTCGAGCAGTACTTC. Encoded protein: CASSNTGTGVEQYF.

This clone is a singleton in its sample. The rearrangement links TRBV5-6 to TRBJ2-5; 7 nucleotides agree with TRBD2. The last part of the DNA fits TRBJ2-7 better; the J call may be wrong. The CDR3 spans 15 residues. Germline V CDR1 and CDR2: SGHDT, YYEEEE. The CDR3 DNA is TGTGCCAGCAGCACCGGACTAGGTAACACCTACGAGCAGTACTTC. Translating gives CASSTGLGNTYEQYF.

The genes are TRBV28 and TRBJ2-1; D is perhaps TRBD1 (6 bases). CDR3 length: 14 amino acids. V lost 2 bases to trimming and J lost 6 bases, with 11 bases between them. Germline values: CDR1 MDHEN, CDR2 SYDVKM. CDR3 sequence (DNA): TGTGCCAGCAGTTTAGTGGGACACCCCAATGAGCAGTTCTTC. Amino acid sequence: CASSLVGHPNEQFF.